The rows below give T cell receptor beta chains drawn from one sample of a study of T cell responses to AZD1222 COVID-19 vaccine. Some clones are missing from TCRdb's copy, which holds only in-frame ones; the method was immunoSEQ multiplex PCR. The sample includes approximately 77,000 clones, around 90% seen only once; the top ten take roughly 5.1%. The sequencing here drew on peripheral blood, taken 28 days after the second AZD1222 dose. The receptors derive from an adult who received the AZD1222 COVID-19 vaccine. Each CDR3 is given with its conserved first and last residue. D genes are given only for firm matches. Clone size is not always given. Where it is, it says once, few, many or a class for expanded clones.

TRBV6-5	NA	13	NA	TRBJ1-1	CASSYSERPEAFF	TGTGCCAGCAGTTACTCGGAAAGGCCCGAGGCTTTCTTT
TRBV13	TRBD2	17	NA	TRBJ2-1	CASSRSAGLAGINEQFF	TGTGCCAGCAGCCGTAGTGCGGGACTAGCGGGGATCAATGAGCAGTTCTTC
TRBV3-1/TRBV3-2	NA	15	NA	TRBJ2-1	CASSVGGGDYNEQFF	TGTGCCAGCAGCGTTGGTGGCGGGGACTACAATGAGCAGTTCTTC
TRBV27	NA	16	NA	TRBJ2-5	CASSPLGAHTGETQYF	TGTGCCAGCAGTCCCCTGGGGGCTCATACTGGGGAGACCCAGTACTTC
TRBV7-6	TRBD1	15	NA	TRBJ2-7	CASSSSAGGSGEQYF	TGTGCCAGCAGTTCGAGCGCAGGGGGCTCGGGGGAGCAGTACTTC
TRBV3-1/TRBV3-2	NA	12	NA	TRBJ1-2	CASSQPPRGYTF	TGTGCCAGCAGCCAACCACCCAGGGGCTACACCTTC
TRBV18	NA	13	NA	TRBJ1-1	CASSQEFNTEAFF	TGTGCCAGCTCACAGGAATTTAACACTGAAGCTTTCTTT
TRBV9	TRBD2	15	NA	TRBJ2-1	CASSNPSGYYNEQFF	TGTGCCAGCAGCAATCCTAGCGGGTATTACAATGAGCAGTTCTTC
TRBV28	TRBD1	15	NA	TRBJ1-4	CASSRSGTGSEKLFF	TGTGCCAGCAGTCGTTCCGGGACAGGGAGTGAAAAACTGTTTTTT
TRBV9	TRBD2	13	NA	TRBJ2-3	CASSTSGIDTQYF	TGTGCCAGCAGCACTAGCGGGATCGATACGCAGTATTTT
TRBV30	TRBD1	13	NA	TRBJ2-5	CAWSGQGVETQYF	TGTGCCTGGTCGGGACAGGGTGTGGAGACCCAGTACTTC
TRBV10-3	NA	14	NA	TRBJ1-2	CAISEGQGADGYTF	TGTGCCATCAGTGAGGGTCAGGGAGCCGATGGCTACACCTTC
TRBV7-2	TRBD2	16	NA	TRBJ2-3	CASSSRLAGGTDTQYF	TGTGCCAGCAGCTCCCGACTAGCGGGAGGTACAGATACGCAGTATTTT
TRBV29-1	NA	10	NA	TRBJ1-2	CSVESYGYTF	TGCAGCGTTGAATCCTATGGCTACACCTTC
TRBV19	NA	17	NA	TRBJ2-4	CASSGLTRDPQRDIQYF	TGTGCCAGTAGTGGGCTGACTCGGGACCCCCAGCGGGACATTCAGTACTTC
TRBV30	NA	11	NA	TRBJ2-5	CAWRRVETQYF	TGTGCCTGGAGACGGGTAGAGACCCAGTACTTC
TRBV30	NA	11	NA	TRBJ2-1	CAWTQNNEQFF	TGTGCCTGGACTCAGAACAATGAGCAGTTCTTC
TRBV10-3	NA	12	once	TRBJ1-2	CAISEVGNGYTF	TGTGCCATCAGTGAAGTGGGGAATGGCTACACCTTC
TRBV5-4	NA	14	NA	TRBJ1-2	CASSFDRREHGYTF	TGTGCCAGCAGCTTTGATCGGCGGGAGCATGGCTACACCTTC
TRBV19	NA	14	NA	TRBJ2-6	CASRGLSGANVLTF	TGTGCCAGTAGGGGGCTCTCTGGGGCCAACGTCCTGACTTTC
TRBV14	NA	16	NA	TRBJ1-4	CASSQDSGRRDEKLFF	TGTGCCAGCAGCCAAGATTCGGGCCGGCGCGATGAAAAACTGTTTTTT
TRBV27	TRBD1	19	NA	TRBJ2-1	CASSLKTGWQTRARNEQFF	TGTGCCAGCAGTTTAAAGACAGGGTGGCAGACAAGAGCGCGAAATGAGCAGTTCTTC
TRBV20-1	TRBD2	15	once	TRBJ2-3	CSASLAGARMTAQYF	TGCAGTGCTAGTCTAGCGGGAGCGCGTATGACTGCGCAGTATTTT
TRBV6-4	NA	15	NA	TRBJ2-5	CASSDLSGVVETQYF	TGTGCCAGCAGTGACTTGTCAGGGGTTGTAGAGACCCAGTACTTC
TRBV30	NA	12	once	TRBJ1-3	CASGRSSSTIYF	TGTGCCTCGGGACGTTCTTCGTCCACCATATATTTT
TRBV6-2/TRBV6-3	NA	13	NA	TRBJ2-1	CASSTATINEQFF	TGTGCCAGCAGCACCGCGACTATTAATGAGCAGTTCTTC
TRBV10-3	NA	16	NA	TRBJ2-7	CAISDNSGTVTYEQYF	TGTGCCATCAGTGACAATTCCGGGACGGTAACCTACGAGCAGTACTTC
TRBV20-1	TRBD2	19	NA	TRBJ2-7	CSASSQPPLTSGRRYEQYF	TGCAGTGCTAGTAGTCAACCCCCCCTAACTAGCGGGAGGCGCTACGAGCAGTACTTC
TRBV7-2	NA	13	NA	TRBJ2-3	CASSYRVGATQYF	TGTGCCAGCAGTTACAGGGTTGGAGCTACGCAGTATTTT
TRBV30	TRBD1	14	NA	TRBJ1-2	CAWSTGQGVKGYTF	TGTGCCTGGAGCACGGGACAGGGAGTGAAAGGCTACACCTTC
TRBV5-1	NA	14	NA	TRBJ1-4	CASSLEAGNEKLFF	TGCGCCAGCAGCTTGGAGGCAGGGAATGAAAAACTGTTTTTT
TRBV30	NA	13	NA	TRBJ1-1	CAWSFTRDTEAFF	TGTGCCTGGAGTTTTACCAGGGACACTGAAGCTTTCTTT
TRBV5-1	NA	14	NA	TRBJ2-3	CASNLLGSTDTQYF	TGCGCCAGCAACCTCCTAGGGAGCACAGATACGCAGTATTTT
TRBV27	TRBD2	16	once	TRBJ2-1	CASSSPTSVSYNEQFF	TGTGCCAGCAGCTCCCCGACTAGCGTCTCCTACAATGAGCAGTTCTTC
TRBV2	TRBD1	15	NA	TRBJ1-5	CASSSDRGLGQPQHF	TGTGCCAGCAGTTCGGACAGGGGGCTCGGTCAGCCCCAGCATTTT
TRBV3-1/TRBV3-2	TRBD2	17	NA	TRBJ2-3	CASSQDWGGGGTDTQYF	TGTGCCAGCAGCCAAGATTGGGGCGGGGGGGGCACAGATACGCAGTATTTT
TRBV7-9	NA	15	once	TRBJ1-1	CASSHTMGGNTEAFF	TGTGCCAGCAGTCACACGATGGGGGGGAACACTGAAGCTTTCTTT